These 5 T cell receptor beta chains came from one sample sequenced in a study of brain T cells in children with intractable seizures. The protocol was immunoSEQ multiplex PCR, while the TCRdb copy is restricted to in-frame clones and leaves out a portion. The sample lists tens of thousands of clones, about 92% occurring once. Specimen: peripheral blood, collected at surgery. The receptors derive from a boy in the first two years of life with tuberous sclerosis and intractable seizures.

V usage is TRBV19 and J usage is TRBJ2-7; 10 nucleotides line up with TRBD2. The CDR3 contains 14 residues. Germline-derived CDR1 and CDR2 are LNHDA and SQIVND (reference sequence). Unmatched junction bases numbered 3, after V lost 3 bases and J lost 4 bases. The CDR3 DNA sequence: TGTGCCAGTAGTATTGGGACTAGCGTGTACGAGCAGTACTTC. Residues: CASSIGTSVYEQYF.

This CDR3 reads CASSDSSQGGTGELFF. The CDR3 bases are TGTGCCAGCAGTGACTCGTCCCAGGGAGGGACCGGGGAGCTGTTTTTT. The V gene is TRBV6-4, the J gene TRBJ2-2; TRBD2 matches 7 bases. After removal of 0 bases from V and 5 bases from J, the junction contained 6 bases not matched to a gene. The CDR3 contains 16 residues. CDR1 is MRHNA and CDR2 is SNTAGT in the germline V gene.

The rearrangement uses TRBV27 and TRBJ1-2; D might be TRBD1 (6 bases). Per germline, CDR1 MNHEY and CDR2 SMNVEV (reference sequence). CDR3 size: 13 residues. V was pared by 6 bases and J by 7 bases, with 15 bases between. In DNA, the CDR3 is TGTGCCAGCAGCACAGGGCCTTACCTTGGCTACACCTTC. Translated, it gives CASSTGPYLGYTF.

The chain is built from TRBV6-5 and TRBJ2-1, with 8 positions matching TRBD2. J gave up 9 bases and V 11 bases, and 15 bases lay outside the gene matches. The CDR3 runs 14 residues. Per the germline V gene, CDR1 is MNHEY and CDR2 is SVGAGI. DNA for the CDR3: TGTGCCGCCGGGAGGGAAGGGGGAATCGGTGAGCAGTTCTTC. Translated: CAAGREGGIGEQFF.

This CDR3 reads CASSPEDPSKGELFF. In nucleotides, the CDR3 is TGTGCCAGCAGCCCCGAGGACCCCTCTAAGGGGGAGCTGTTTTTT. The chain is built from TRBV7-3 and TRBJ2-2; D is uncertain. Trimming took off 5 bases at V and 8 bases at J, with 18 bases between the two ends. Germline V gene data show CDR1 as SGHTA and CDR2 as FQGTGA. The CDR3 has 15 amino acids.